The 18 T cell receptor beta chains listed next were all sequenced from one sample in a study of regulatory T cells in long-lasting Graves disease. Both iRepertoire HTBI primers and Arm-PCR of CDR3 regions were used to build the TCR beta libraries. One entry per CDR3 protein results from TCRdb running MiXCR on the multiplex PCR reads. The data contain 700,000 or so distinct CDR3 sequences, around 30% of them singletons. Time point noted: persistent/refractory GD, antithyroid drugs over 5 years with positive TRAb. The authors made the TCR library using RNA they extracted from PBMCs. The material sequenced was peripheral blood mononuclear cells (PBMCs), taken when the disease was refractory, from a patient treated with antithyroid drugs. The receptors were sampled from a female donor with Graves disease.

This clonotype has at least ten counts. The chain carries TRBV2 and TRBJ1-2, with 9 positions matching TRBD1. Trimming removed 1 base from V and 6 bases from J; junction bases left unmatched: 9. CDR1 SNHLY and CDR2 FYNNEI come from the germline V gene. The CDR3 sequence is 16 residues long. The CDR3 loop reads CASSEVAGQGLHGYTF. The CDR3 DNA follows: TGTGCCAGCAGTGAAGTAGCGGGACAGGGCCTCCATGGCTACACCTTC.

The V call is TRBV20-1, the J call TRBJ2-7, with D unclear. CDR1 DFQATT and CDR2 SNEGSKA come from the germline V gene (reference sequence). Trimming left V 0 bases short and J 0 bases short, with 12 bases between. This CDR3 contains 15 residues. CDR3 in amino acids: CSARDKAYGSYEQYF. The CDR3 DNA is TGCAGTGCTAGAGATAAGGCTTATGGCTCCTACGAGCAGTACTTC.

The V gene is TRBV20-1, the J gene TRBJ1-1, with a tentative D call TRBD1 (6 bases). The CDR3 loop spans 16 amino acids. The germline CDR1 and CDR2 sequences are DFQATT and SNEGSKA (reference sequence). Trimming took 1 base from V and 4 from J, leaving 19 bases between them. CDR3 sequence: CSARVQGRGLRTEAFF. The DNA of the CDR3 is TGCAGTGCTAGAGTTCAGGGGCGAGGGCTACGCACTGAAGCTTTCTTT.

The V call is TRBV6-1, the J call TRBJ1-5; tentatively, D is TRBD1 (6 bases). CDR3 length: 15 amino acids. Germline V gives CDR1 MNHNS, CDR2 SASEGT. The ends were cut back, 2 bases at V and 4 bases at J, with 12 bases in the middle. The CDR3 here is CASSERGAWNQPQHF. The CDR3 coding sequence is TGTGCCAGCAGTGAAAGGGGGGCTTGGAATCAGCCCCAGCATTTT.

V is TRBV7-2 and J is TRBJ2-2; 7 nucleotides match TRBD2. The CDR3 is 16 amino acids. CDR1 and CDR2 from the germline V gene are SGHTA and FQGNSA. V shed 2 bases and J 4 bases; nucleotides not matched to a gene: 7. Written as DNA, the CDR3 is TGTGCCAGCAGCTTATTGGTGACTAGCCCCACCGGGGAGCTGTTTTTT. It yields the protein CASSLLVTSPTGELFF.

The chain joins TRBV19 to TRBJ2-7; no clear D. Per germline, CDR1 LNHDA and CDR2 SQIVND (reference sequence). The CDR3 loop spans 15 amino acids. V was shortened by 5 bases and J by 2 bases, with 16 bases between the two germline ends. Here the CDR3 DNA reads TGTGCCAGTAGTCCCACAATTGTTGCCGCCTACGAGCAGTACTTC. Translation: CASSPTIVAAYEQYF.

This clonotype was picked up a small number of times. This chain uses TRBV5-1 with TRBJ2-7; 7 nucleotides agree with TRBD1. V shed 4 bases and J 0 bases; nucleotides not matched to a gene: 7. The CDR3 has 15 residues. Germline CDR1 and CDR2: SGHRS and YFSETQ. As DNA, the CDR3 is TGCGCCAGCAGCCTCGGGACAGCGGTCTCCTACGAGCAGTACTTC. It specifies CASSLGTAVSYEQYF. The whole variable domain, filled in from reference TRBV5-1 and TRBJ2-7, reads KAGVTQTPRYLIKTRGQQVTLSCSPISGHRSVSWYQQTPGQGLQFLFEYFSETQRNKGNFPGRFSGRQFSNSRSEMNVSTLELGDSALYLCASSLGTAVSYEQYFGPGTRLTVT.

The DNA for the CDR3 is TGTGCCAGCAGTTACGAGGGGGGGACTGAAGCTTTCTTT. This codes for CASSYEGGTEAFF. V and J are TRBV6-5 and TRBJ1-1, with TRBD1 as a possible D gene (6 bases). Trimming left V 2 bases short and J 5 bases short, with 9 bases between. The length of the CDR3 is 13 residues. The V gene's germline CDR1 is MNHEY and CDR2 SVGAGI.

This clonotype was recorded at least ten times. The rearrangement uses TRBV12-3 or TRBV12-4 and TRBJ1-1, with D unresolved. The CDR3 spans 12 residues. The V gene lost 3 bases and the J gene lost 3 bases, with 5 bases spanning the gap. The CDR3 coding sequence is TGTGCCAGCAGTTTTTGGGACACTGAAGCTTTCTTT. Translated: CASSFWDTEAFF.

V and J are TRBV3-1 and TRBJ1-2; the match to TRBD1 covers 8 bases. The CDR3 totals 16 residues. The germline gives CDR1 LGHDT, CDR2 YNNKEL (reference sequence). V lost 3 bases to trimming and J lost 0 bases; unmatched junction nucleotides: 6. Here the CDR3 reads CASSQGQGAANYGYTF. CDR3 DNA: TGTGCCAGCAGCCAGGGCCAGGGGGCGGCTAACTATGGCTACACCTTC.

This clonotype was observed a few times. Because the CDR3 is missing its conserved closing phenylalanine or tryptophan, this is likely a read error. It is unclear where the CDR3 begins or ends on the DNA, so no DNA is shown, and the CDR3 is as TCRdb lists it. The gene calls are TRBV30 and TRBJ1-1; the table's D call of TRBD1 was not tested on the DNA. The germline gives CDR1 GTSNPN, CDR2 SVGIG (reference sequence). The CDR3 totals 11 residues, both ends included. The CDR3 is CAWSVREGTLI.

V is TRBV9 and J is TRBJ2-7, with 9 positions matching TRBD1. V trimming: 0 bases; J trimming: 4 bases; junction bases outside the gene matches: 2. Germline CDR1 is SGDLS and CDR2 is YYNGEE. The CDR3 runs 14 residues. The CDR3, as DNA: TGTGCCAGCAGCGTAGCCGGGACAGGGTACGAGCAGTACTTC. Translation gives CASSVAGTGYEQYF.

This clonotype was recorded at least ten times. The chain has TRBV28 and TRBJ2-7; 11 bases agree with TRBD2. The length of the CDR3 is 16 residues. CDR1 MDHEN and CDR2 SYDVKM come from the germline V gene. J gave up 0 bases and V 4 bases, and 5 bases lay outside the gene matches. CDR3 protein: CASSSLTSGTSYEQYF. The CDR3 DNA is TGTGCCAGCAGTTCCCTGACTAGCGGGACCTCCTACGAGCAGTACTTC.

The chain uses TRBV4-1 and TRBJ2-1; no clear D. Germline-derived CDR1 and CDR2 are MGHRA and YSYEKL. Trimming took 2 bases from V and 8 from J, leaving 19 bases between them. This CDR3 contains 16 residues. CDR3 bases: TGCGCCAGCAGCCAACTCATGACCCCTGCAGACTATGAGCAGTTCTTC. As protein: CASSQLMTPADYEQFF.

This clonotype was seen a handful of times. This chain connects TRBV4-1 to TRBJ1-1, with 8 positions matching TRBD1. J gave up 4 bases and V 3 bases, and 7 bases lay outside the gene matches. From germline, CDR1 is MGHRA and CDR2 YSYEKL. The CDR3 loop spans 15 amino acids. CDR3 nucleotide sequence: TGCGCCAGCAGCCAGCTAAGAACAGGGGGCACTGAAGCTTTCTTT. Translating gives CASSQLRTGGTEAFF.

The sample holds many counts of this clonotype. The CDR3 nucleotides read TGTGCCAGCAGCCTGGGACAGGGGAACGAGCAGTACTTC. The encoded protein is CASSLGQGNEQYF. The chain joins TRBV12-3 or TRBV12-4 to TRBJ2-7; 10 bases are shared with TRBD1. CDR3 length: 13 residues. J gave up 5 bases and V 6 bases, and 4 bases lay outside the gene matches.

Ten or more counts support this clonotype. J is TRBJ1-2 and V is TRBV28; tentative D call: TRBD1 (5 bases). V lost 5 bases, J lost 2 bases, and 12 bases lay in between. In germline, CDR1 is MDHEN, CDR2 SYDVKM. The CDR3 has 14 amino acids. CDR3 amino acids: CASSGGDYNYGYTF. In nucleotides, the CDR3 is TGTGCCAGCAGTGGGGGGGATTACAACTATGGCTACACCTTC.

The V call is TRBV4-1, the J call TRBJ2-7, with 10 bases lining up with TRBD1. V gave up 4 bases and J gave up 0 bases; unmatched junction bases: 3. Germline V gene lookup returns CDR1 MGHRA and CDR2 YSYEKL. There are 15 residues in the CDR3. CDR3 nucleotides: TGCGCCAGCAGCCGGTGGACAGGGGGCTCCTACGAGCAGTACTTC. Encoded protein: CASSRWTGGSYEQYF.